This TCR beta chain was documented in a study of shared clonotypes between healthy human individuals. Using immunoSEQ multiplex PCR, the repertoire was profiled, and TCRdb retains in-frame clones only, with some absent. Of roughly 300,000 clones in the sample, about nine tenths were seen once. Specimen: memory CD8+ T cells sorted from blood. Indicated subset: CD45RO+ cells pooled with CCR7-negative TemRA cells. The sequence came from a man younger than 35 in good health.

The CDR3 here is CASSEQILTGANEKLFF. DNA for the CDR3: TGTGCCAGCAGTGAACAGATACTTACAGGGGCTAATGAAAAACTGTTTTTT. This rearrangement joins TRBV6-1 to TRBJ1-4; TRBD1 aligns across 7 bases. The V gene end was trimmed by 2 bases and the J gene end by 3 bases; junction bases not matched to a gene: 9. Germline V gene data show CDR1 as MNHNS and CDR2 as SASEGT. The CDR3 spans 17 residues.